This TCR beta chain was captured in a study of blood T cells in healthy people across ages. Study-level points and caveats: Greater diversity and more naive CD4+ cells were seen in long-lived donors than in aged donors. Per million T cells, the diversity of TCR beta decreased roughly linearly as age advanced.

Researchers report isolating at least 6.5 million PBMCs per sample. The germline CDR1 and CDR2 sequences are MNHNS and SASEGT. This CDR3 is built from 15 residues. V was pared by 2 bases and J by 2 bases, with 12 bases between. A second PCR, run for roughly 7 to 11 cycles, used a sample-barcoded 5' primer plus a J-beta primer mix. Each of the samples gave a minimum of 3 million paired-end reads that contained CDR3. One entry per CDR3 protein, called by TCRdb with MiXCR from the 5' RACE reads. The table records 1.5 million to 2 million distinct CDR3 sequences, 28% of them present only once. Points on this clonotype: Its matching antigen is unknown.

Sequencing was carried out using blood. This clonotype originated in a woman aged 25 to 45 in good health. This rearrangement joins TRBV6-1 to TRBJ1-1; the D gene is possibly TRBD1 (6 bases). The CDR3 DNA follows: TGTGCCAGCAGTGAACCAGGGGCCGCTAACACTGAAGCTTTCTTT. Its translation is CASSEPGAANTEAFF.